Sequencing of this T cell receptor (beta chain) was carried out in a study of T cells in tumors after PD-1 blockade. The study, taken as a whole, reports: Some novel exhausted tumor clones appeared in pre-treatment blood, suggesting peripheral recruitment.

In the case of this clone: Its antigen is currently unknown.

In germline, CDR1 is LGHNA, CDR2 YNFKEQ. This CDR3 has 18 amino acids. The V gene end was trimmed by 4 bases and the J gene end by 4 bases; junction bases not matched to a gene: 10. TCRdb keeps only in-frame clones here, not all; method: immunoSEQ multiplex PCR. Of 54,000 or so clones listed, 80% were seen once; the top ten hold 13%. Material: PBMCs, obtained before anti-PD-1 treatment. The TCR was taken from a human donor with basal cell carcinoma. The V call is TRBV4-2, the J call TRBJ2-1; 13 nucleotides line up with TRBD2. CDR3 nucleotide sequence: TGTGCCAGCAGCCCCAAGCCCCGGACTAGCGGGGGATACAATGAGCAGTTCTTC. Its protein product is CASSPKPRTSGGYNEQFF.